These 6 T cell receptor beta chains share one sample of origin, sequenced in a study of cytomegalovirus exposure and HLA in healthy donors. A multiplex PCR was run with 60 Vbeta primers and 13 Jbeta primers. Generated by immunoSEQ multiplex PCR, the TCRdb table keeps only in-frame clones and is missing some. The data contain around 240,000 clones, 82% of them seen just once; the ten biggest clones take up 5% to 6.5%. Material for sequencing was PBMCs. All receptors derive from a woman aged 40 to 55 in good health and CMV-seropositive.

This chain connects TRBV2 to TRBJ1-3; D gene unclear. The CDR3 is 18 amino acids. Germline assignment: CDR1 SNHLY and CDR2 FYNNEI. The V end was cut by 7 bases, the J end by 1 base, with 23 bases between. CDR3 nucleotides: TGTGCCAGCACCCCTCGTCGGAGGGCGCTGACGTCTGGAAACACCATATATTTT. This gives the protein CASTPRRRALTSGNTIYF. Complete variable domain (other parts from reference TRBV2 and TRBJ1-3): EPEVTQTPSHQVTQMGQEVILRCVPISNHLYFYWYRQILGQKVEFLVSFYNNEISEKSEIFDDQFSVERPDGSNFTLKIRSTKLEDSAMYFCASTPRRRALTSGNTIYFGEGSWLTVV.

The J gene is TRBJ1-1, the V gene TRBV6-6; a possible D gene is TRBD1 (6 bases). Germline lookup yields CDR1 MNHNY and CDR2 SVGAGI (reference sequence). Trimming took off 7 bases at V and 5 bases at J, with 14 bases between the two ends. CDR3 length: 13 amino acids. The CDR3 coding sequence is TGTGCCAGCACCTTCAACAGGGAAACTGAAGCTTTCTTT. It codes for CASTFNRETEAFF.

This clone was seen a few times. For the CDR3, the DNA is TGTGCCAGCTCGCCCAGCGGCTCCTACGAGCAGTACTTC. Amino acids: CASSPSGSYEQYF. The V call is TRBV2, the J call TRBJ2-7, with a tentative D call TRBD2 (5 bases). This CDR3 has 13 residues. Germline V CDR1 and CDR2: SNHLY, FYNNEI. Between the trimmed V and J ends, which lost 8 bases and 0 bases, there was a span of 11 bases.

The chain uses TRBV19 and TRBJ1-1, with TRBD1 matching over 8 bases. Unmatched junction bases numbered 7, after V lost 7 bases and J lost 0 bases. In germline, CDR1 is LNHDA, CDR2 SQIVND (reference sequence). CDR3 length: 15 amino acids. Here the CDR3 DNA reads TGTGCCAGTACCCCAGGGGGCTTAATGAACACTGAAGCTTTCTTT. Translating gives CASTPGGLMNTEAFF.

The chain links TRBV4-3 to TRBJ2-1, with 11 bases fitting TRBD2. This CDR3 has 13 residues. The ends lost 0 bases at V and 15 bases at J; junction bases unmatched: 4. CDR1 and CDR2 from the germline V gene are LGHNA and YSLEER. This CDR3 is CASSQDSGRALFF. The CDR3 DNA is TGCGCCAGCAGCCAAGATAGCGGGAGGGCCCTGTTCTTC.

The chain links TRBV7-6 to TRBJ2-1; TRBD1 is a possible D gene (5 bases). The CDR3 has 13 amino acids. Germline CDR1 SGHVS, CDR2 FNYEAQ. V was cut by 4 bases and J by 4 bases, with 8 bases left in between. DNA for the CDR3: TGTGCCAGCAGCTACCGACAGTACAATGAGCAGTTCTTC. Translated, it gives CASSYRQYNEQFF. Drawing the rest from reference TRBV7-6 and TRBJ2-1, the complete variable domain is GAGVSQSPRYKVTKRGQDVALRCDPISGHVSLYWYRQALGQGPEFLTYFNYEAQQDKSGLPNDRFSAERPEGSISTLTIQRTEQRDSAMYRCASSYRQYNEQFFGPGTRLTVL.